This record concerns one TCR beta chain sequence. The data derive from a study of control samples from healthy donors and cancer patients. The repertoire was sequenced with immunoSEQ multiplex PCR; TCRdb's copy has only in-frame clones and lacks some. There are about 92,000 clones in the sample; roughly four fifths occur only once, and approximately 9.4% lies in the top ten. V lost 5 bases to trimming and J lost 6 bases, with 22 bases between them. The germline V gene has CDR1 SGHTA and CDR2 FQGNSA. The CDR3 is 17 residues long. Sequences were obtained from blood. The sequence was collected from a woman aged 55-75 years in good health. V usage is TRBV7-2 and J usage is TRBJ2-2; D possibly corresponds to TRBD2 (6 bases). CDR3 protein: CASSESLLAGRSGELFF. The CDR3 DNA reads as TGTGCCAGCAGCGAGAGCCTACTAGCCGGGAGATCCGGGGAGCTGTTTTTT. Looking up the rest from reference TRBV7-2 and TRBJ2-2 gives the full variable domain: GAGVSQSPSNKVTEKGKDVELRCDPISGHTALYWYRQSLGQGLEFLIYFQGNSAPDKSGLPSDRFSAERTGGSVSTLTIQRTQQEDSAVYLCASSESLLAGRSGELFFGEGSRLTVL.